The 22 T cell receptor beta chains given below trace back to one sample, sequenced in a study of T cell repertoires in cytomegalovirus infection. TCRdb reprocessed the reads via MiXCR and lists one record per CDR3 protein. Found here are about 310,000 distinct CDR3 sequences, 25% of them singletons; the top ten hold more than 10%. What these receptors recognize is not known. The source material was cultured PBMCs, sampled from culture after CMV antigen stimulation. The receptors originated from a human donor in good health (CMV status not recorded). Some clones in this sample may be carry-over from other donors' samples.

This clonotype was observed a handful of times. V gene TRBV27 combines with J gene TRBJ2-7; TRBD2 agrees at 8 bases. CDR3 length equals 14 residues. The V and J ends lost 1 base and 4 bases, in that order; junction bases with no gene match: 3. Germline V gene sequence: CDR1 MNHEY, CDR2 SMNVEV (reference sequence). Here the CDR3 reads CASSLLSGRYEQYF. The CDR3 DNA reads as TGTGCCAGCAGTTTATTGAGCGGGAGATACGAGCAGTACTTC.

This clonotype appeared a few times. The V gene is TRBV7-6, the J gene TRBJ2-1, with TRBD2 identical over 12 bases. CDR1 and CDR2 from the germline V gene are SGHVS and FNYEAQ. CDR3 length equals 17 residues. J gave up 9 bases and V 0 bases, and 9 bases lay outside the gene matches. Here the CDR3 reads CASSLAPRTSGIAEQFF. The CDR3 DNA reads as TGTGCCAGCAGCTTAGCGCCCCGGACTAGCGGGATAGCTGAGCAGTTCTTC.

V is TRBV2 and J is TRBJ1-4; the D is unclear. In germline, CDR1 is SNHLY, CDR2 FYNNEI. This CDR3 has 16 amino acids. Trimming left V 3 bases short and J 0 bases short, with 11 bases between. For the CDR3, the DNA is TGTGCCAGCAGTGACCCCGCGGACGCAACTAATGAAAAACTGTTTTTT. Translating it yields CASSDPADATNEKLFF.

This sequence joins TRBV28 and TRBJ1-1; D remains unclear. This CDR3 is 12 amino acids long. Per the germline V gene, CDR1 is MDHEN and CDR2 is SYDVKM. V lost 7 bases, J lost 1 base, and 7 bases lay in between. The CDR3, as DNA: TGTGCCAGCACCGTCAAGAACACTGAAGCTTTCTTT. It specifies CASTVKNTEAFF.

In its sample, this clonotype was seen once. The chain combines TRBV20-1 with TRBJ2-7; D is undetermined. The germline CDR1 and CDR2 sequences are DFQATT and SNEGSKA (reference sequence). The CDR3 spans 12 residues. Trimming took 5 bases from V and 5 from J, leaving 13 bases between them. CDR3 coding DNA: TGCAGTGCTGGAATTCTTGCCCACGAGCAGTACTTC. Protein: CSAGILAHEQYF.

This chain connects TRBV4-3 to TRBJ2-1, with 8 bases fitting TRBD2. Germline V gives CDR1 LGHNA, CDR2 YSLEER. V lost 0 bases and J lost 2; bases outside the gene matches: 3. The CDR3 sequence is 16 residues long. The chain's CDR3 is CASSQDSGATYNEQFF. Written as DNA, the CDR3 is TGCGCCAGCAGCCAAGATAGCGGGGCCACCTACAATGAGCAGTTCTTC.

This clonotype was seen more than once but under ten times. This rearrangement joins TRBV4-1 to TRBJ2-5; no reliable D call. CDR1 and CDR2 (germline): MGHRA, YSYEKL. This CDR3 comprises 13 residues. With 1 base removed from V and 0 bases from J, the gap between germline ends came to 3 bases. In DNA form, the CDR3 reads TGCGCCAGCAGCCAAGGGGACCAAGAGACCCAGTACTTC. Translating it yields CASSQGDQETQYF.

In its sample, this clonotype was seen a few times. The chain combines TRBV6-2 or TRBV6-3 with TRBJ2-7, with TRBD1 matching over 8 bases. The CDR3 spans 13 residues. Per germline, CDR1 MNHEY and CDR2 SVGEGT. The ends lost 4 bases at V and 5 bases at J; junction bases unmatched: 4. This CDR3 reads CASSLTGVDEQYV. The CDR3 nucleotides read TGTGCCAGCAGTTTGACAGGGGTTGACGAGCAGTACGTC.

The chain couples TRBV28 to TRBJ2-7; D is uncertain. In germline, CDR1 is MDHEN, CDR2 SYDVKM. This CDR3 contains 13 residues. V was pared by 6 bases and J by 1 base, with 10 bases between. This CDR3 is CASSQTSSYEQYV. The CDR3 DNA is TGTGCCAGCAGCCAAACATCTTCCTACGAGCAGTACGTC.

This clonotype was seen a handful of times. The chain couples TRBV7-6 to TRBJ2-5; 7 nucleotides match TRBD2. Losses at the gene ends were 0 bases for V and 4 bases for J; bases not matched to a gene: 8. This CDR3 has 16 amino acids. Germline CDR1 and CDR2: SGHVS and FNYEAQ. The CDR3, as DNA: TGTGCCAGCAGCTTAGCGGGAGGGCCTGGTAGAGAGACCCAGTACTTC. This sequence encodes CASSLAGGPGRETQYF. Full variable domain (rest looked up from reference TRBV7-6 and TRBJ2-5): GAGVSQSPRYKVTKRGQDVALRCDPISGHVSLYWYRQALGQGPEFLTYFNYEAQQDKSGLPNDRFSAERPEGSISTLTIQRTEQRDSAMYRCASSLAGGPGRETQYFGPGTRLLVL.

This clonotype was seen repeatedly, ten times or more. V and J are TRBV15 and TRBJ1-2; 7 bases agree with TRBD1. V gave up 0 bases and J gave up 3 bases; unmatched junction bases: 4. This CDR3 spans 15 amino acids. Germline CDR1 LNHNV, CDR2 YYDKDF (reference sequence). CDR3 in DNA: TGTGCCACCAGCAGAGATCGTCAGGGGGACTATGGCTACACCTTC. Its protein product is CATSRDRQGDYGYTF.

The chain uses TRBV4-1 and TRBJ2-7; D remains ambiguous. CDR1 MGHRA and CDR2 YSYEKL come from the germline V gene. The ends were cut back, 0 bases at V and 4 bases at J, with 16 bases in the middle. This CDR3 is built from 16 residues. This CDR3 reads CASSQERTRNVYEQYV. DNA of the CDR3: TGCGCCAGCAGCCAAGAACGGACCCGTAATGTTTACGAGCAGTACGTC.

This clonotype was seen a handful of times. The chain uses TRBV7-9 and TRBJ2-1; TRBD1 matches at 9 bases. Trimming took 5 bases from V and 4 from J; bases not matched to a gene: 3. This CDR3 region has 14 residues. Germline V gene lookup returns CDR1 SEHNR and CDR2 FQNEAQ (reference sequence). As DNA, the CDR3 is TGTGCCAGCAGCGCCGGGACAGGGTACAATGAGCAGTTCTTC. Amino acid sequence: CASSAGTGYNEQFF.

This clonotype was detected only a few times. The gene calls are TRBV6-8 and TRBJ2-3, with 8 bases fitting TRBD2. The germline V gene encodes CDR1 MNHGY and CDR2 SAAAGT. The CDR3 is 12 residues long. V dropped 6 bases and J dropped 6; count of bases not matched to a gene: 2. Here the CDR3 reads CASRSGSDTQYF. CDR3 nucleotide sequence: TGTGCCAGCAGGAGCGGGAGTGATACGCAGTATTTT.

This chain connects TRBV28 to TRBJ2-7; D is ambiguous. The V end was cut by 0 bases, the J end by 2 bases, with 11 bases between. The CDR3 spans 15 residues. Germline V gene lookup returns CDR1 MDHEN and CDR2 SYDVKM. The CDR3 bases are TGTGCCAGCAGTTTATGGGGCAGTTCAACCTACGAGCAGTACTTC. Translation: CASSLWGSSTYEQYF.

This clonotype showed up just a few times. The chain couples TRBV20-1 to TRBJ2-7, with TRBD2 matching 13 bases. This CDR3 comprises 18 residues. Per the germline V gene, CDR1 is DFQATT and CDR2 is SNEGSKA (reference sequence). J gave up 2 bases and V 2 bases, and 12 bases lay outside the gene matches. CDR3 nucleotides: TGCAGTGCTAGAAGAACTAGCGGGAGGGCCTTTGTCCCCTACGAGCAGTACTTC. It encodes CSARRTSGRAFVPYEQYF.

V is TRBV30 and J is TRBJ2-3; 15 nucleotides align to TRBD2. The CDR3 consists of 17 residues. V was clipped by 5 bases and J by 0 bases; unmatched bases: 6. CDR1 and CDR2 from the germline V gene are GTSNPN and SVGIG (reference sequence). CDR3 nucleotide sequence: TGTGCCTGGTCCGGGACTAGCGGGAGGATTAGCACAGATACGCAGTATTTT. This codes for CAWSGTSGRISTDTQYF.

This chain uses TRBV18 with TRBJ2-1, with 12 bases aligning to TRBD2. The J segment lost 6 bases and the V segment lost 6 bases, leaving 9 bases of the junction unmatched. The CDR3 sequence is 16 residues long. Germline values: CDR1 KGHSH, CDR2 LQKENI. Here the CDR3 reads CASSMQTSGRGNEQFF. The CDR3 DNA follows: TGTGCCAGCTCCATGCAGACTAGCGGGAGAGGCAATGAGCAGTTCTTC.

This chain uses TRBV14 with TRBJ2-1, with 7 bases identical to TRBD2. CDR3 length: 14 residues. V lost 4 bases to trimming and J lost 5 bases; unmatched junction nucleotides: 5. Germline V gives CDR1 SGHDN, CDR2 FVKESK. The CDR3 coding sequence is TGTGCCAGCAGCCGAAAAGCGGGAAACAATGAGCAGTTCTTC. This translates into CASSRKAGNNEQFF.

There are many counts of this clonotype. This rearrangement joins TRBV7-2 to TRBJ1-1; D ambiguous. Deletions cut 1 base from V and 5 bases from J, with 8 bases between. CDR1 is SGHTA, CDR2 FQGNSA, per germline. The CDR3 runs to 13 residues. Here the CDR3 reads CASSLGVRTEAFF. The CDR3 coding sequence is TGTGCCAGCAGCTTAGGGGTCAGGACTGAAGCTTTCTTT.

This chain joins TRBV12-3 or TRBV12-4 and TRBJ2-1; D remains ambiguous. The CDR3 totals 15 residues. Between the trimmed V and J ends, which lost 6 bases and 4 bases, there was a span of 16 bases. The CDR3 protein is CASRSPLVGYNEQFF. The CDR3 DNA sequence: TGTGCCAGCAGATCACCGTTGGTGGGTTACAATGAGCAGTTCTTC.

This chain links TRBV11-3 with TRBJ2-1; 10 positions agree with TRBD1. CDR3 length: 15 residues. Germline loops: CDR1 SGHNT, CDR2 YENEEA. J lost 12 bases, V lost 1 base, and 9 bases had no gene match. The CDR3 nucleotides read TGTGCCAGCAGCTTAGTCGGGACAGGGGAAAGGGGGCAGTTCTTC. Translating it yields CASSLVGTGERGQFF. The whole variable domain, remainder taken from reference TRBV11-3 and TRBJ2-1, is EAGVVQSPRYKIIEKKQPVAFWCNPISGHNTLYWYLQNLGQGPELLIRYENEEAVDDSQLPKDRFSAERLKGVDSTLKIQPAELGDSAVYLCASSLVGTGERGQFFGPGTRLTVL.